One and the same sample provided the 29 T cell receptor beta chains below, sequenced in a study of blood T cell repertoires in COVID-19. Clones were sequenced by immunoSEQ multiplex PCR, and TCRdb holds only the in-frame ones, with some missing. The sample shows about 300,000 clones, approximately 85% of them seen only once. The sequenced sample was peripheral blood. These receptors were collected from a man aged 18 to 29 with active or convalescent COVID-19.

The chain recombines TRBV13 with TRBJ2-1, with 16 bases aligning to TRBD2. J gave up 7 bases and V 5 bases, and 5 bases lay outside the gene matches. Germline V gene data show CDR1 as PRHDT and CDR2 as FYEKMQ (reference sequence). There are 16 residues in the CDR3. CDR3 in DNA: TGTGCCAGCAGCACCGGGACTAGCGGGGGGGCGAATGAGCAGTTCTTC. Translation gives CASSTGTSGGANEQFF.

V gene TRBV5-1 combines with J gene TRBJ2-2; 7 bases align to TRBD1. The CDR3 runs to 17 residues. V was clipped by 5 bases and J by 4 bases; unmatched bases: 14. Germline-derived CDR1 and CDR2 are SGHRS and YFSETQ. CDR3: CASRLIGGAASTGELFF. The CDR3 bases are TGCGCCAGCAGATTGATAGGGGGCGCAGCGAGCACCGGGGAGCTGTTTTTT.

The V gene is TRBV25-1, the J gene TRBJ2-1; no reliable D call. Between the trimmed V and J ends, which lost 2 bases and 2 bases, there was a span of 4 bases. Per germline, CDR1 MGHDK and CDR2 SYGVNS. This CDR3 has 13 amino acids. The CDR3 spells CASSEDTYNEQFF. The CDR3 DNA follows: TGTGCCAGCAGTGAAGACACCTACAATGAGCAGTTCTTC.

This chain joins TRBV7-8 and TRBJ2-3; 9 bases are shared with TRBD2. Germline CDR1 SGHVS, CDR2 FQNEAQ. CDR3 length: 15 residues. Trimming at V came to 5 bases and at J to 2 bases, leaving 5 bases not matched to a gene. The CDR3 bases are TGTGCCAGCAGCCAAGCGGGGGGAAACACAGATACGCAGTATTTT. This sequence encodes CASSQAGGNTDTQYF.

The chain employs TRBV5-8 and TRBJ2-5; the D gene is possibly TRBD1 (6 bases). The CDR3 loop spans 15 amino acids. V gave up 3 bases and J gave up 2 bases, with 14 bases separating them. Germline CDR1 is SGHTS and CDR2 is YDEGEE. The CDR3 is CASSSHPGVQETQYF. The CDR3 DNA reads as TGTGCCAGCAGCTCACACCCAGGGGTTCAAGAGACCCAGTACTTC.

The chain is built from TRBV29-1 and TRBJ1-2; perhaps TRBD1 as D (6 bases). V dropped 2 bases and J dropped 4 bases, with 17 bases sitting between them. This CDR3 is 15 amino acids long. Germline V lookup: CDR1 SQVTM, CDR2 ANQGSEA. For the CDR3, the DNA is TGCAGCGTTGAATTGTCGGGGGGCGCTGGCTATGGCTACACCTTC. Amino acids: CSVELSGGAGYGYTF.

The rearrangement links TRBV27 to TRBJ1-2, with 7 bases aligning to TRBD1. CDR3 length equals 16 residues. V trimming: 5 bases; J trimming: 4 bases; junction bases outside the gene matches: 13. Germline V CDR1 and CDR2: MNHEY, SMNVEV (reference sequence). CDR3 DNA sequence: TGTGCCAGCAGTAGACAGGGAGGCAGTTTTGTCTATGGCTACACCTTC. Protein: CASSRQGGSFVYGYTF.

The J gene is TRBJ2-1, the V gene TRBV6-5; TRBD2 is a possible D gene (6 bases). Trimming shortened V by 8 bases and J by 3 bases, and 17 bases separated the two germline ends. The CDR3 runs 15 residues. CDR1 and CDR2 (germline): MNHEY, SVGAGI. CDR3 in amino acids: CASRWGEVSYNEQFF. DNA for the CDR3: TGTGCCAGCCGCTGGGGGGAGGTGAGCTACAATGAGCAGTTCTTC.

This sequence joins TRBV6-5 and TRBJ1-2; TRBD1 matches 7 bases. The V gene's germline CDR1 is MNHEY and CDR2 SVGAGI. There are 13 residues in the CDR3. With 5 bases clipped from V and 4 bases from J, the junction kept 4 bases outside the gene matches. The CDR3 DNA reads TGTGCCAGCAGTCCCGGACAGGTCTATGGCTACACCTTC. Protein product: CASSPGQVYGYTF.

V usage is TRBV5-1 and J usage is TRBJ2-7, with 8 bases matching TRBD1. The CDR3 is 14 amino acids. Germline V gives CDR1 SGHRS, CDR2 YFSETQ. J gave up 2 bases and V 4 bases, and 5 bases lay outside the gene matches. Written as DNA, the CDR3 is TGCGCCAGCAGCGATGGACAGGGAACCTACGAGCAGTACTTC. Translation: CASSDGQGTYEQYF.

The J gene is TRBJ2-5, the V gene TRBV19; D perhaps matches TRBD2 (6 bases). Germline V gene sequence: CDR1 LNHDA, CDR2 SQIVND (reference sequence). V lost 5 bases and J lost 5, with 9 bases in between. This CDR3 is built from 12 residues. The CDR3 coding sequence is TGTGCCAGTAGTGGCCGGGGGGAGACCCAGTACTTC. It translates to CASSGRGETQYF.

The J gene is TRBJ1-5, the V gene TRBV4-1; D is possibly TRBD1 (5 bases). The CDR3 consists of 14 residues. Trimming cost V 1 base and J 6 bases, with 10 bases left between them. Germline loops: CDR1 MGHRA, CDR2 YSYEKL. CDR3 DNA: TGCGCCAGCAGCCAAGGCCCCGGGGGTCAGCCCCAGCATTTT. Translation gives CASSQGPGGQPQHF.

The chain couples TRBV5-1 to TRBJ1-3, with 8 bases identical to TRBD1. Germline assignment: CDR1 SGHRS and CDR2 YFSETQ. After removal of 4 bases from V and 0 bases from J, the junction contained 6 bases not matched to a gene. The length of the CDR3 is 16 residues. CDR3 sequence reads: CASSGQGSSSGNTIYF. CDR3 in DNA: TGCGCCAGCAGCGGACAGGGATCGAGCTCTGGAAACACCATATATTTT.

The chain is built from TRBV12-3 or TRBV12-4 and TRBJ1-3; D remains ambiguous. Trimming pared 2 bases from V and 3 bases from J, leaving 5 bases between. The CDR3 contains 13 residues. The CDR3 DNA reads TGTGCCAGCAGTTTACTAGTTGGAAACACCATATATTTT. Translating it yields CASSLLVGNTIYF.

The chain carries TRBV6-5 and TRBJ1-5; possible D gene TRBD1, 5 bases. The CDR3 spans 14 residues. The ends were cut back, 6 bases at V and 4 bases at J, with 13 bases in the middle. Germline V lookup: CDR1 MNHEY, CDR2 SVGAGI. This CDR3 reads CASSQDSGNQPQHF. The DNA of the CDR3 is TGTGCCAGCAGCCAAGACTCAGGGAATCAGCCCCAGCATTTT.

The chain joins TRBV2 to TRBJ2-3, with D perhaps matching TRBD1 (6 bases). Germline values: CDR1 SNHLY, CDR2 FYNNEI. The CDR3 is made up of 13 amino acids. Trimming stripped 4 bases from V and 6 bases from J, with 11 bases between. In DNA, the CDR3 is TGTGCCAGCAGTGGGGGGCGGAGGGATACGCAGTATTTT. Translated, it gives CASSGGRRDTQYF. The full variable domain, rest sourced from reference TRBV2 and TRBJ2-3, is EPEVTQTPSHQVTQMGQEVILRCVPISNHLYFYWYRQILGQKVEFLVSFYNNEISEKSEIFDDQFSVERPDGSNFTLKIRSTKLEDSAMYFCASSGGRRDTQYFGPGTRLTVL.

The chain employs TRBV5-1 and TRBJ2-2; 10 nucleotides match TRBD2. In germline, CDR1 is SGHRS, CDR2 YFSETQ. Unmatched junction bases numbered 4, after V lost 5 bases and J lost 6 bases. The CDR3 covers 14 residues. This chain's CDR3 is CASRGLAVPGELFF. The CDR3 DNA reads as TGCGCCAGCAGAGGACTAGCGGTCCCCGGGGAGCTGTTTTTT.

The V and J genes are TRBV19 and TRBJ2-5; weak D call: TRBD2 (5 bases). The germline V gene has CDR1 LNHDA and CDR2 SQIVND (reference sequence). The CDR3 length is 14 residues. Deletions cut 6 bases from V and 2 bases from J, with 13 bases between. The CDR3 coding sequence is TGTGCCAGTAGCCCGGTGGGGAGTCAAGAGACCCAGTACTTC. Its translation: CASSPVGSQETQYF.

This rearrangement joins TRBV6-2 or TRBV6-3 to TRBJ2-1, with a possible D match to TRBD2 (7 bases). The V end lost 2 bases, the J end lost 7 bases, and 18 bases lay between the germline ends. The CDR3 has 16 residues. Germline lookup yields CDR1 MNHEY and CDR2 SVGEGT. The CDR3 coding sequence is TGTGCCAGCAGTTACCGAAGGAGGGGGGGCAATAATGAGCAGTTCTTC. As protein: CASSYRRRGGNNEQFF.

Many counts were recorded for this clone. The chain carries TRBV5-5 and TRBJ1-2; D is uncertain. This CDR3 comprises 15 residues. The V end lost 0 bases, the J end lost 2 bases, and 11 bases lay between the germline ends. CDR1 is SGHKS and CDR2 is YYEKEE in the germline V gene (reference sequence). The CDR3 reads CASSLATSANYGYTF. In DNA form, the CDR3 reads TGTGCCAGCAGCTTGGCGACATCTGCAAACTATGGCTACACCTTC.

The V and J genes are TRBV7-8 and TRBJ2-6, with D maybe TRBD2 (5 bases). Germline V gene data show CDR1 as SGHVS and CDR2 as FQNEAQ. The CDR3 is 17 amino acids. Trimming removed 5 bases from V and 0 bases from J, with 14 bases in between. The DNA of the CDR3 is TGTGCCAGCAGCGGGGAGACGGGCCTCTCTGGGGCCAACGTCCTGACTTTC. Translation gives CASSGETGLSGANVLTF.

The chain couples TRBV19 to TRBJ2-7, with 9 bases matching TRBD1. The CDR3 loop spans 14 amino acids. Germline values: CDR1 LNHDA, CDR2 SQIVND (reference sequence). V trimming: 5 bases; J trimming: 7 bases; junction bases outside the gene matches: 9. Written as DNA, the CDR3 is TGTGCCAGTAGTTTCGGGACAGGGTTTGGGGAGCAGTACTTC. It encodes CASSFGTGFGEQYF.

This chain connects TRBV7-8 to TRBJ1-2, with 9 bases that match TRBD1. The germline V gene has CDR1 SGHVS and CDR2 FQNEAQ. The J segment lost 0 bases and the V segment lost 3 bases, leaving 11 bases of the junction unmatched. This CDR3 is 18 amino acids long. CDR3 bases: TGTGCCAGCAGCTTCCAATTACAGGGGGCCTTTTCTAACTATGGCTACACCTTC. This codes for CASSFQLQGAFSNYGYTF.

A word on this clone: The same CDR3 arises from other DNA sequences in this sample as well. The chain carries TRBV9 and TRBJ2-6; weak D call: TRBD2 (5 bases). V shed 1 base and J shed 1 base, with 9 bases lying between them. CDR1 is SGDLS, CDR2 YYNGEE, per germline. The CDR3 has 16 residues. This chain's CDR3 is CASSVRGGSGANVLTF. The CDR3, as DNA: TGTGCCAGCAGCGTAAGAGGCGGGTCTGGGGCCAACGTCCTGACTTTC.

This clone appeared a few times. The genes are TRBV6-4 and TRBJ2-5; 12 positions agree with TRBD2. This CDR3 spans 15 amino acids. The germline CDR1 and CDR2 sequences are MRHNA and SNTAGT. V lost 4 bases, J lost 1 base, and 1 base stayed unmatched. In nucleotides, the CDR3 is TGTGCCAGCAGTGTGACTAGCGGGGGCCAAGAGACCCAGTACTTC. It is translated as CASSVTSGGQETQYF.

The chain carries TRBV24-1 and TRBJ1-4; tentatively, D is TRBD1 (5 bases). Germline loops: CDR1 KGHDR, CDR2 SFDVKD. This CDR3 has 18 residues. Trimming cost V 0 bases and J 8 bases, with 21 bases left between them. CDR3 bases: TGTGCCACCAGTGATTTGCGGGGGGTTTGGCGAAAACTAGAAAAACTGTTTTTT. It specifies CATSDLRGVWRKLEKLFF.

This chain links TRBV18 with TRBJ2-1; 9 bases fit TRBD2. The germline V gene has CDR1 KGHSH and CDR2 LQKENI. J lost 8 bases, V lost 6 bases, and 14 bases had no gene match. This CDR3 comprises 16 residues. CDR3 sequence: CASSPSRGGLTYEQFF. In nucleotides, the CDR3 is TGTGCCAGCTCGCCCTCGCGGGGGGGCCTTACCTATGAGCAGTTCTTC.

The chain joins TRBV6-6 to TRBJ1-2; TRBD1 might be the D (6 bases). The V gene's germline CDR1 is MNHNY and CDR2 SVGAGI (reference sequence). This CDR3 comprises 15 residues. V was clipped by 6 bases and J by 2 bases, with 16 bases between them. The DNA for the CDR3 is TGTGCCAGCAGGGGGATGACAGGAAAGAACTATGGCTACACCTTC. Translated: CASRGMTGKNYGYTF.

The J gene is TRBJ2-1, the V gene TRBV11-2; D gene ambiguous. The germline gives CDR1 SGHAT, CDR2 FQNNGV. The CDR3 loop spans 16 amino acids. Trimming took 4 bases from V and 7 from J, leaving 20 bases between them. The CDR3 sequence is CASSYVLSTILNEQFF. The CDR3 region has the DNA TGTGCCAGCAGCTACGTCCTCTCCACTATTCTTAATGAGCAGTTCTTC.